A single sample gave rise to the 19 T cell receptor beta chains below, sequenced in a study of identical twins. TCRdb redid the calling of the 5' RACE reads with MiXCR, one entry per CDR3 protein. Among more than 1.5 million distinct CDR3 sequences, more than 30% were seen once, and the ten largest hold less than 0.35%. Material: cord blood. All receptors come from a newborn girl in good health.

This clonotype was seen more than once but under ten times. This chain uses TRBV28 with TRBJ1-4; a possible D gene is TRBD1 (6 bases). Germline-derived CDR1 and CDR2 are MDHEN and SYDVKM. The V gene lost 3 bases and the J gene lost 4 bases, with 12 bases spanning the gap. The CDR3 extends over 15 amino acids. The CDR3 nucleotides are TGTGCCAGCAGTTTCAGGGGAGTTGGTAATGAAAAACTGTTTTTT. Translation gives CASSFRGVGNEKLFF.

The rearrangement links TRBV2 to TRBJ2-2, with 13 bases matching TRBD2. V dropped 4 bases and J dropped 4; count of bases not matched to a gene: 3. The CDR3 covers 16 residues. Germline V gene sequence: CDR1 SNHLY, CDR2 FYNNEI. The CDR3 reads CASSVWTSGSTGELFF. In DNA, the CDR3 is TGTGCCAGCAGTGTCTGGACTAGCGGGAGCACCGGGGAGCTGTTTTTT.

Only a few counts were recorded for this clonotype. The gene calls are TRBV20-1 and TRBJ2-3, with 8 bases aligning to TRBD2. V lost 1 base, J lost 5 bases, and 5 bases stayed unmatched. Germline values: CDR1 DFQATT, CDR2 SNEGSKA (reference sequence). This CDR3 has 14 amino acids. CDR3 in amino acids: CSARARGGGDTQYF. The CDR3 DNA is TGCAGTGCTAGAGCTCGGGGGGGCGGAGATACGCAGTATTTT.

V gene TRBV5-1 combines with J gene TRBJ2-5, with D perhaps TRBD2 (5 bases). This CDR3 contains 16 residues. V was shortened by 1 base and J by 2 bases, with 15 bases between the two germline ends. CDR1 and CDR2 (germline): SGHRS, YFSETQ. The CDR3 nucleotides read TGCGCCAGCAGCTTGACCCCGCCTAGCCTTCAAGAGACCCAGTACTTC. Translation gives CASSLTPPSLQETQYF.

In its sample, this clonotype was seen many times. This sequence joins TRBV20-1 and TRBJ2-1; no firm D call. There are 10 residues in the CDR3. The V and J ends lost 6 bases and 8 bases respectively, with 8 bases between them. Germline V gene lookup returns CDR1 DFQATT and CDR2 SNEGSKA (reference sequence). The CDR3 DNA reads TGCAGTGCCACCCGTGATGAGCAGTTCTTC. This sequence encodes CSATRDEQFF.

The rearrangement links TRBV7-2 to TRBJ2-7, with D possibly being TRBD1 or TRBD2 (5 bases each). The end of the DNA aligns better with TRBJ2-5, so the J call may be wrong. There are 15 residues in the CDR3. Germline V gene lookup returns CDR1 SGHTA and CDR2 FQGNSA. Here the CDR3 DNA reads TGTGCCAGCAGCGTCAACCGGGACCCAACAGAGACCCAGTACTTC. This translates into CASSVNRDPTETQYF.

Regarding this clonotype: Sequence at one end of the junction differs from germline and may be a read error. The chain combines TRBV12-3 or TRBV12-4 with TRBJ2-1; D unclear. The CDR3 sequence is 13 residues long. CDR3 nucleotide sequence: TGTGCCAGCAGTTTTACGTCCTACTACGAGCAGCACTTC. Its protein product is CASSFTSYYEQHF.

The rearrangement links TRBV20-1 to TRBJ2-1, with TRBD2 matching over 9 bases. With 2 bases clipped from V and 7 bases from J, the junction kept 12 bases outside the gene matches. The CDR3 sequence is 16 residues long. In germline, CDR1 is DFQATT, CDR2 SNEGSKA (reference sequence). CDR3 residues: CSARLSLAGNRNEQFF. The CDR3 DNA sequence: TGCAGTGCTAGACTTTCCCTAGCGGGAAATAGGAATGAGCAGTTCTTC.

This clonotype has just a few counts. V and J are TRBV3-1 and TRBJ2-7; D is ambiguous. Germline V lookup: CDR1 LGHDT, CDR2 YNNKEL (reference sequence). Deletions cut 1 base from V and 0 bases from J, with 10 bases between. The CDR3 covers 15 residues. CDR3 protein: CASSQGLSSSYEQYF. The DNA for the CDR3 is TGTGCCAGCAGCCAAGGTCTCTCGAGCTCCTACGAGCAGTACTTC.

This sequence joins TRBV19 and TRBJ2-3; D is unresolved. CDR3 length: 14 amino acids. Germline V lookup: CDR1 LNHDA, CDR2 SQIVND (reference sequence). The V gene lost 5 bases and the J gene lost 6 bases, with 15 bases spanning the gap. This chain's CDR3 is CASSYRTKADTQYF. CDR3 coding DNA: TGTGCCAGTAGTTATCGTACCAAGGCGGATACGCAGTATTTT.

V is TRBV2 and J is TRBJ2-1; 11 bases match TRBD2. V trimming: 6 bases; J trimming: 7 bases; junction bases outside the gene matches: 11. The CDR3 is 16 amino acids. The germline gives CDR1 SNHLY, CDR2 FYNNEI. The CDR3 here is CASRMGLAELGNEQFF. DNA for the CDR3: TGTGCCAGCAGAATGGGACTAGCGGAGTTGGGAAATGAGCAGTTCTTC.

This clonotype was counted ten times or more. This chain links TRBV12-3 or TRBV12-4 with TRBJ2-7; 7 bases are shared with TRBD2. Trimming cost V 5 bases and J 2 bases; bases outside gene matches: 9. The CDR3 spans 15 residues. Here the CDR3 reads CASSPRLAGPYEQYF. CDR3 in DNA: TGTGCCAGCAGTCCTCGACTAGCAGGTCCCTACGAGCAGTACTTC.

This rearrangement joins TRBV5-6 to TRBJ2-7, with D unclear. V lost 2 bases and J 6 bases, leaving 15 bases between the germline ends. Germline-derived CDR1 and CDR2 are SGHDT and YYEEEE. The CDR3 spans 14 residues. The CDR3 nucleotides are TGTGCCAGCAGCTTACGGCCCCGCCGTTTCGAGCAGTACTTC. Amino acid sequence: CASSLRPRRFEQYF.

This clonotype was detected only a few times. V gene TRBV5-6 combines with J gene TRBJ2-1; unclear D gene. CDR1 and CDR2 (germline): SGHDT, YYEEEE. Trimming shortened V by 0 bases and J by 7 bases, and 11 bases separated the two germline ends. CDR3 length: 14 amino acids. The CDR3 region is CASSLGLVVNEQFF. CDR3 DNA: TGTGCCAGCAGCTTGGGGCTAGTTGTGAATGAGCAGTTCTTC.

This clonotype was observed a few times. The chain links TRBV28 to TRBJ2-7; 10 positions agree with TRBD1. CDR1 is MDHEN, CDR2 SYDVKM, per germline. Germline trimming cut 2 bases from V and 7 bases from J; bases unmatched to any gene: 5. The CDR3 spans 14 residues. CDR3 nucleotides: TGTGCCAGCAGTTTACGCGACAGGGGGCAAGAGCAGTACTTC. Amino acids: CASSLRDRGQEQYF.

V usage is TRBV20-1 and J usage is TRBJ1-2, with D perhaps TRBD1 (6 bases). This CDR3 has 13 residues. Germline V gives CDR1 DFQATT, CDR2 SNEGSKA (reference sequence). The V and J ends lost 6 bases and 5 bases respectively, with 16 bases between them. CDR3 sequence: CSAAARTAYGYTF. The CDR3, as DNA: TGCAGTGCGGCGGCAAGGACAGCTTATGGCTACACCTTC.

This rearrangement joins TRBV11-2 to TRBJ1-1; D is perhaps TRBD1 (6 bases). This CDR3 spans 15 amino acids. V lost 2 bases and J lost 0, with 10 bases in between. Germline V lookup: CDR1 SGHAT, CDR2 FQNNGV. CDR3 residues: CASSLRGGVNTEAFF. CDR3 DNA: TGTGCCAGCAGCTTAAGGGGGGGGGTGAACACTGAAGCTTTCTTT.

This sequence joins TRBV20-1 and TRBJ2-7; TRBD1 aligns across 8 bases. Germline V CDR1 and CDR2: DFQATT, SNEGSKA (reference sequence). The CDR3 sequence is 12 residues long. The CDR3 DNA reads TGCTCCGGGACAGGACCTACCTACGAGCAGTACTTC. It encodes CSGTGPTYEQYF.

This clonotype has only a few counts. The chain couples TRBV27 to TRBJ1-2, with a weak D call TRBD1 (6 bases). The CDR3 runs to 17 residues. Germline V gene sequence: CDR1 MNHEY, CDR2 SMNVEV (reference sequence). Trimming took 3 bases from V and 0 from J, leaving 17 bases between them. CDR3 in DNA: TGTGCCAGCAGTTTCGGGCCCCAGGGGCCGTCTAACTATGGCTACACCTTC. It is translated as CASSFGPQGPSNYGYTF.